This is a list of T cell receptor beta chains from one sample in a study of shared clonotypes between healthy human individuals. The table came from immunoSEQ multiplex PCR; TCRdb's copy has only in-frame clones and leaves some out. The repertoire holds about 2.3 million clones, with 85% to 95% as singletons. The sample comprised naive CD4+ T cells from PBMCs. These TCRs come from a man between 18 and 35 years old in good health. Some clones in this sample may be carry-over from other donors' samples. Both conserved end residues are part of each CDR3. The D gene is left open where the match is weak. A clone size is listed for some rows: how often the clone was seen (once, few, many), or a class if it is expanded.

J gene: TRBJ1-6; D gene: .; clone size: .; V gene: TRBV28; CDR3 DNA: TGTGCCAGCAGTCAGTTTGACAGCTTCTCTTCACCCCTCCACTTT; CDR3 protein: CASSQFDSFSSPLHF
J gene: TRBJ2-2; D gene: TRBD2; clone size: .; V gene: TRBV5-1; CDR3 DNA: TGCGCCAGCAGCTTAGAACTAGCGGGAGGACGCGGGGAGCTGTTTTTT; CDR3 protein: CASSLELAGGRGELFF
J gene: TRBJ1-2; D gene: .; clone size: .; V gene: TRBV15; CDR3 DNA: TGTGCCACCAGCAGAGATCTTCCCGCCAACTATGGCTACACCTTC; CDR3 protein: CATSRDLPANYGYTF
J gene: TRBJ1-5; D gene: TRBD1; clone size: .; V gene: TRBV30; CDR3 DNA: TGTGCCTGGAGCCGGGACAGTCGGGACCAGCCCCAGCATTTT; CDR3 protein: CAWSRDSRDQPQHF
J gene: TRBJ2-5; D gene: .; clone size: .; V gene: TRBV5-1; CDR3 DNA: TGCGCCAGCAGCTTTTCGGTGGGCAAAGAGACCCAGTACTTC; CDR3 protein: CASSFSVGKETQYF
J gene: TRBJ1-3; D gene: .; clone size: .; V gene: TRBV30; CDR3 DNA: TGTGCCTGGAGAGGAGGGACACATGAACCCTCTGGAAACACCATATATTTT; CDR3 protein: CAWRGGTHEPSGNTIYF
J gene: TRBJ1-1; D gene: TRBD1; clone size: few; V gene: TRBV19; CDR3 DNA: TGTGCCAGTAGTTTCCCAGGGGGTGTGAACACTGAAGCTTTCTTT; CDR3 protein: CASSFPGGVNTEAFF
J gene: TRBJ1-4; D gene: TRBD1; clone size: .; V gene: TRBV5-1; CDR3 DNA: TGCGCCAGCAGCTTGGATTACAGGGGGGAAAAACTGTTTTTT; CDR3 protein: CASSLDYRGEKLFF
J gene: TRBJ2-7; D gene: TRBD2; clone size: .; V gene: TRBV27; CDR3 DNA: TGTGCCAGCAGTTTATCAGGACTAGCGGAGTCCTACGAGCAGTACTTC; CDR3 protein: CASSLSGLAESYEQYF
J gene: TRBJ2-1; D gene: TRBD1; clone size: .; V gene: TRBV11-3; CDR3 DNA: TGTGCCAGCAGCTCGGGACAGCTACAAATAAATGAGCAGTTCTTC; CDR3 protein: CASSSGQLQINEQFF
J gene: TRBJ2-3; D gene: .; clone size: .; V gene: TRBV6-1; CDR3 DNA: TGTGCCAGCAGTGAAGTTTCGGGGCAGGGGACTAGCACAGATACGCAGTATTTT; CDR3 protein: CASSEVSGQGTSTDTQYF
J gene: TRBJ2-7; D gene: .; clone size: .; V gene: TRBV7-9; CDR3 DNA: TGTGCCAGCAGCTTAACACCGGGGACGTCGGACGAGCAGTACTTC; CDR3 protein: CASSLTPGTSDEQYF
J gene: TRBJ2-5; D gene: TRBD1; clone size: .; V gene: TRBV5-6; CDR3 DNA: TGTGCCAGCAGCTTTCTTTTACCAGGGGGAGATCAGCAAGAGACCCAGTACTTC; CDR3 protein: CASSFLLPGGDQQETQYF
J gene: TRBJ1-2; D gene: .; clone size: .; V gene: TRBV11-2; CDR3 DNA: TGTGCCAGCAGCTTAGGGGCAGGGTATGGCTACACCTTC; CDR3 protein: CASSLGAGYGYTF
J gene: TRBJ2-3; D gene: .; clone size: .; V gene: TRBV27; CDR3 DNA: TGTGCCAGCAGTTTTGACCGGGGGCGCGATAGTAGGATCGGCACAGATACGCAGTATTTT; CDR3 protein: CASSFDRGRDSRIGTDTQYF
J gene: TRBJ2-3; D gene: TRBD2; clone size: .; V gene: TRBV28; CDR3 DNA: TGTGCCAGCAGAGAAGCGGGAGGAAGATCAGATACGCAGTATTTT; CDR3 protein: CASREAGGRSDTQYF
J gene: TRBJ2-1; D gene: .; clone size: few; V gene: TRBV7-9; CDR3 DNA: TGTGCCAGCAGCTTAGCGGGGGGAGACAATGAGCAGTTCTTC; CDR3 protein: CASSLAGGDNEQFF
J gene: TRBJ2-7; D gene: TRBD2; clone size: .; V gene: TRBV11-2; CDR3 DNA: TGTGCCAGCAGCTTAGATAAACTAGCGGCCTACGAGCAGTACTTC; CDR3 protein: CASSLDKLAAYEQYF
J gene: TRBJ2-4; D gene: TRBD1; clone size: .; V gene: TRBV5-1; CDR3 DNA: TGCGCCAGCAGCTCCTCCGGGACAGGGGGAGACATTCAGTACTTC; CDR3 protein: CASSSSGTGGDIQYF
J gene: TRBJ1-4; D gene: .; clone size: .; V gene: TRBV28; CDR3 DNA: TGTGCCAGCAGGGACGGGAGCTCAGGCGAAAAACTGTTTTTT; CDR3 protein: CASRDGSSGEKLFF
J gene: TRBJ1-2; D gene: .; clone size: once; V gene: TRBV4-2; CDR3 DNA: TGTGCCAGCAGCCAAGAGCCGGTGTTCACGGGGGACTACACCTTC; CDR3 protein: CASSQEPVFTGDYTF
J gene: TRBJ2-3; D gene: TRBD2; clone size: .; V gene: TRBV7-2; CDR3 DNA: TGTGCCAGCAGCTTGGCGTCTAGCGGGTACGGAGAGTCAGATACGCAGTATTTT; CDR3 protein: CASSLASSGYGESDTQYF
J gene: TRBJ1-4; D gene: TRBD1; clone size: .; V gene: TRBV2; CDR3 DNA: TGTGCCAGCAGTGAACTATCGGGACAGGGGGAAAAACTGTTTTTT; CDR3 protein: CASSELSGQGEKLFF
J gene: TRBJ1-1; D gene: .; clone size: .; V gene: TRBV28; CDR3 DNA: TGTGCCAGCAGTCCCCCCGGGACGGGGAACACTGAAGCTTTCTTT; CDR3 protein: CASSPPGTGNTEAFF
J gene: TRBJ2-7; D gene: .; clone size: .; V gene: TRBV6-1; CDR3 DNA: TGTGCCAGCAGTGCTGCCGGACTCGGAGCCTACGAGCAGTACTTC; CDR3 protein: CASSAAGLGAYEQYF
J gene: TRBJ2-7; D gene: TRBD2; clone size: once; V gene: TRBV4-1; CDR3 DNA: TGCGCCAGCAGCCAACCACTAGCGGGAGTAGCAGGCAACGAGCAGTACTTC; CDR3 protein: CASSQPLAGVAGNEQYF
J gene: TRBJ2-7; D gene: TRBD1; clone size: .; V gene: TRBV4-3; CDR3 DNA: TGCGCCAGCAGCCGGGGGCCAGGGGGCTACGAGCAGTACTTC; CDR3 protein: CASSRGPGGYEQYF
J gene: TRBJ2-2; D gene: .; clone size: .; V gene: TRBV6-5; CDR3 DNA: TGTGCCAGCAGTCCCCGAAGTGGTACCGGGGAGCTGTTTTTT; CDR3 protein: CASSPRSGTGELFF
J gene: TRBJ2-3; D gene: TRBD2; clone size: .; V gene: TRBV7-2; CDR3 DNA: TGTGCCAGCAGCTTAGCACTAGCGCTGGATACGCAGTATTTT; CDR3 protein: CASSLALALDTQYF